This T cell receptor (beta chain) is from a study of spatial heterogeneity in lung cancer. Study-level background: More beta-chain than alpha-chain sequences were consistently detected. Study results and caveats: Intratumoral expanded alpha and beta TCR counts were found to track tumor mutation counts. The authors estimated that about 7% of tumor T cells were covered for alpha chains and approximately 13% for beta chains.

Concerning this clonotype itself: The target antigen is unknown. Germline and junction disagree at one end, which may indicate a read error.

This CDR3 is 16 amino acids long. Germline V lookup: CDR1 LGHNA, CDR2 YNFKEQ. Time point noted: sample taken at primary tumor resection. On each TCR cDNA molecule, a unique molecular identifier was present. TCRdb independently ran MiXCR on the 5' RACE reads; one entry per CDR3 protein. The sample records 25,000 to 30,000 distinct CDR3 sequences, 7% to 7.5% being singletons. The TCR originated in a male donor with early-stage non-small cell lung cancer. The chain combines TRBV4-2 with TRBJ1-6, with D hard to call. The source material was lung tumor tissue, sampled at surgery. DNA for the CDR3: TGTGCCAGCAACCAAGACCCTCTTGGCCGTAATTCACCCCTCCACTTT. Protein product: CASNQDPLGRNSPLHF.